These 19 T cell receptor beta chains were sequenced from one sample in a study of spatial heterogeneity in lung cancer. One entry per CDR3 protein, called by TCRdb with MiXCR from the 5' RACE reads. The sample contains around 120,000 distinct CDR3 sequences, about 12% of which appear only once. Time point given: blood at routine non-recurrence follow-up after resection. Whole RNA obtained from tumor, nontumor lung or frozen PBMC underwent sequencing without sorting. The material was PBMCs, obtained at follow-up. The receptors stem from a male donor with early-stage non-small cell lung cancer.

The rearrangement links TRBV5-3 to TRBJ1-5, with 9 positions matching TRBD1. TRBV5-3 is given ORF status, its function remaining uncertain. The CDR3 length is 13 residues. The V and J ends lost 5 bases and 6 bases, in that order; junction bases with no gene match: 3. CDR3 bases: TGTGCCAGAAGGTACAGGGGGCGTCAGCCCCAGCATTTT. It codes for CARRYRGRQPQHF.

CDR3 loop: CASSSGNTYEQYF. The CDR3, as DNA: TGTGCCAGCAGTTCAGGGAATACCTACGAGCAGTACTTC. The chain recombines TRBV6-5 with TRBJ2-7, with D maybe TRBD1 (5 bases). This CDR3 has 13 residues. Germline-derived CDR1 and CDR2 are MNHEY and SVGAGI. V was clipped by 4 bases and J by 2 bases, with 9 bases between them.

This chain uses TRBV12-3 or TRBV12-4 with TRBJ1-2, with D perhaps TRBD1 (6 bases). Trimming removed 4 bases at V and 5 bases at J, with 17 bases between. The CDR3 consists of 15 residues. The DNA for the CDR3 is TGTGCCAGCAGTTCCAAACAGGGAAAAGGGTATGGCTACACCTTC. Residues: CASSSKQGKGYGYTF.

V gene TRBV6-6 combines with J gene TRBJ2-7; no clear D. The CDR3 has 13 residues. The V gene's germline CDR1 is MNHNY and CDR2 SVGAGI (reference sequence). Trimming shortened V by 7 bases and J by 7 bases, and 17 bases separated the two germline ends. In DNA, the CDR3 is TGTGCCAGCAACCCCCCGACCCACTGGGAGCAGTACTTC. Its translation: CASNPPTHWEQYF.

This clonotype came up many times. The chain employs TRBV15 and TRBJ2-5; the match to TRBD2 covers 7 bases. Trimming at V came to 4 bases and at J to 1 base, leaving 6 bases not matched to a gene. From germline, CDR1 is LNHNV and CDR2 YYDKDF (reference sequence). The CDR3 runs to 15 residues. The CDR3: CATSKPGGAQETQYF. CDR3 coding DNA: TGTGCCACCAGCAAACCGGGAGGAGCCCAAGAGACCCAGTACTTC.

This sequence joins TRBV6-1 and TRBJ2-5; D not certain. This CDR3 is 12 amino acids long. Germline assignment: CDR1 MNHNS and CDR2 SASEGT. V shed 4 bases and J shed 5 bases, with 8 bases lying between them. The CDR3 bases are TGTGCCAGCAGTGTAGGGTGGGAGACCCAGTACTTC. Translation gives CASSVGWETQYF.

The V gene is TRBV4-2, the J gene TRBJ1-2; D ambiguous. V lost 2 bases and J lost 3, with 13 bases in between. This CDR3 contains 15 residues. Germline loops: CDR1 LGHNA, CDR2 YNFKEQ. Here the CDR3 reads CASSQLAGGDYGYTF. CDR3 sequence (DNA): TGTGCCAGCAGCCAACTCGCAGGTGGAGACTATGGCTACACCTTC.

The chain is built from TRBV28 and TRBJ2-6; D unclear. The CDR3 spans 16 residues. Trimming pared 4 bases from V and 2 bases from J, leaving 12 bases between. Germline V gives CDR1 MDHEN, CDR2 SYDVKM. In DNA, the CDR3 is TGTGCCAGCAGTTCCCCCTCCCCGGCTGGGGCCAACGTCCTGACTTTC. Amino acids: CASSSPSPAGANVLTF.

The CDR3 bases are TGCAGTGCTAGTTTAGCGGGGGCAGAGACCCAGTACTTC. As protein: CSASLAGAETQYF. This chain links TRBV20-1 with TRBJ2-5; TRBD2 agrees at 9 bases. The CDR3 contains 13 residues. In germline, CDR1 is DFQATT, CDR2 SNEGSKA (reference sequence). V dropped 3 bases and J dropped 4; count of bases not matched to a gene: 3.

There are a few counts of this clonotype. J is TRBJ2-7 and V is TRBV28; 9 bases are shared with TRBD1. The CDR3 is made up of 15 amino acids. The trim removed 5 bases at V and 4 bases at J, leaving 9 bases unmatched. In germline, CDR1 is MDHEN, CDR2 SYDVKM. The CDR3 region is CASSIAGTGIYEQYF. The CDR3 coding sequence is TGTGCCAGCAGTATCGCCGGGACAGGGATTTACGAGCAGTACTTC.

This clonotype was found many times. The chain uses TRBV5-4 and TRBJ2-5; TRBD1 is a possible D gene (9 bases). Germline assignment: CDR1 SGHNT and CDR2 YYREEE (reference sequence). V lost 4 bases, J lost 9 bases, and 19 bases lay in between. There are 14 residues in the CDR3. The CDR3 nucleotides read TGTGCCAGCAGCCTCGGACAGGGGCGGGGGGCCCAGTACTTC. Protein: CASSLGQGRGAQYF. Full variable domain (remainder filled in from reference TRBV5-4 and TRBJ2-5): ETGVTQSPTHLIKTRGQQVTLRCSSQSGHNTVSWYQQALGQGPQFIFQYYREEENGRGNFPPRFSGLQFPNYSSELNVNALELDDSALYLCASSLGQGRGAQYFGPGTRLLVL.

This clonotype has a count of ten or more. CDR3 region: CASKGGFTEAFF. The CDR3 DNA follows: TGTGCCAGCAAGGGGGGTTTTACTGAAGCTTTCTTT. The genes are TRBV12-3 or TRBV12-4 and TRBJ1-1, with D possibly being TRBD1 (6 bases). The germline V and J ends were trimmed by 7 bases and 5 bases, with 11 bases remaining between them. The CDR3 length is 12 residues.

The V and J genes are TRBV6-6 and TRBJ1-2; TRBD1 matches at 7 bases. The CDR3 spans 15 residues. The trim removed 5 bases at V and 5 bases at J, leaving 11 bases unmatched. The germline V gene encodes CDR1 MNHNY and CDR2 SVGAGI (reference sequence). CDR3 amino acids: CASSHATGQGYGYTF. The DNA for the CDR3 is TGTGCCAGCAGTCACGCGACAGGGCAGGGATATGGCTACACCTTC.

This clonotype has a handful of counts. The genes are TRBV12-3 or TRBV12-4 and TRBJ1-5; D gene ambiguous. V gave up 5 bases and J gave up 9 bases, with 17 bases separating them. The CDR3 has 14 residues. This CDR3 is CASSPRERLRPQHF. Written as DNA, the CDR3 is TGTGCCAGCAGTCCGCGGGAGCGCTTAAGGCCCCAGCATTTT.

This clonotype has a count of ten or more. The gene calls are TRBV29-1 and TRBJ2-1; the D is unclear. CDR3 size: 11 residues. Trimming left V 4 bases short and J 4 bases short, with 5 bases between. Looked up from germline, CDR1 is SQVTM and CDR2 is ANQGSEA. In nucleotides, the CDR3 is TGCAGCGTTGGGCATTACAATGAGCAGTTCTTC. Translation: CSVGHYNEQFF.

V is TRBV4-3 and J is TRBJ2-6; no firm D call. Trimming took 0 bases from V and 0 from J, leaving 6 bases between them. Germline values: CDR1 LGHNA, CDR2 YSLEER. The CDR3 runs 16 residues. The CDR3 protein is CASSQDRPSGANVLTF. The CDR3 DNA reads TGCGCCAGCAGCCAAGATAGACCCTCTGGGGCCAACGTCCTGACTTTC.

V and J are TRBV4-2 and TRBJ1-3; D remains ambiguous. CDR3 length: 16 amino acids. Germline V gives CDR1 LGHNA, CDR2 YNFKEQ. Trimming cost V 0 bases and J 0 bases, with 9 bases left between them. CDR3 residues: CASSQEGTYSGNTIYF. The DNA of the CDR3 is TGTGCCAGCAGCCAAGAGGGCACCTACTCTGGAAACACCATATATTTT.

There are a few counts of this clonotype. The rearrangement uses TRBV11-2 and TRBJ2-5; D not certain. The CDR3 has 13 amino acids. Trimming took 4 bases from V and 5 from J, leaving 11 bases between them. Per the germline V gene, CDR1 is SGHAT and CDR2 is FQNNGV. CDR3 in DNA: TGTGCCAGCAGCTCCGGAGTTCGGGAGACCCAGTACTTC. It is translated as CASSSGVRETQYF.

This clonotype was counted at least ten times. This CDR3 reads CASTEKYRADIQYF. The CDR3 DNA reads TGTGCCAGCACCGAAAAATACAGGGCAGACATTCAGTACTTC. The gene calls are TRBV7-9 and TRBJ2-4; a weak D match, TRBD1 (6 bases). Per the germline V gene, CDR1 is SEHNR and CDR2 is FQNEAQ (reference sequence). The CDR3 extends over 14 amino acids. The V end was cut by 7 bases, the J end by 8 bases, with 18 bases between. Using reference TRBV7-9 and TRBJ2-4 for the parts outside the CDR3, the full variable domain is DTGVSQNPRHKITKRGQNVTFRCDPISEHNRLYWYRQTLGQGPEFLTYFQNEAQLEKSRLLSDRFSAERPKGSFSTLEIQRTEQGDSAMYLCASTEKYRADIQYFGAGTRLSVL.